The 14 T cell receptor beta chains below all came from one sample that was sequenced in a study of blood T cell repertoires in COVID-19. The data were produced by immunoSEQ multiplex PCR, yet TCRdb's version contains in-frame clones alone and is incomplete. The sample has some 130,000 clones; approximately 90% are singletons. Input material: peripheral blood. These receptors were collected from a man in his fifties or sixties with acute or convalescent COVID-19.

The chain carries TRBV5-1 and TRBJ1-4, with 8 bases matching TRBD1. CDR3 length equals 16 residues. V dropped 4 bases and J dropped 1; count of bases not matched to a gene: 6. Per the germline V gene, CDR1 is SGHRS and CDR2 is YFSETQ. The DNA for the CDR3 is TGCGCCAGCAGCCCGCAGGGGGCGGGAACTAATGAAAAACTGTTTTTT. This translates into CASSPQGAGTNEKLFF.

V usage is TRBV11-3 and J usage is TRBJ2-1, with 10 positions matching TRBD1. The CDR3 runs to 15 residues. The germline V gene encodes CDR1 SGHNT and CDR2 YENEEA. V trimming: 1 base; J trimming: 5 bases; junction bases outside the gene matches: 2. The CDR3 here is CASSLGGTGDNEQFF. CDR3 coding DNA: TGTGCCAGCAGCTTAGGGGGGACAGGGGACAATGAGCAGTTCTTC.

V gene TRBV27 combines with J gene TRBJ1-1, with D unclear. Germline CDR1 MNHEY, CDR2 SMNVEV (reference sequence). V lost 7 bases and J 4 bases, leaving 7 bases between the germline ends. This CDR3 comprises 11 residues. CDR3 DNA sequence: TGTGCCAGCATTTCGGTCACTGAAGCTTTCTTT. Translating it yields CASISVTEAFF.

The rearrangement joins TRBV18 to TRBJ1-1; TRBD1 matches 12 bases. The CDR3 has 17 residues. The germline CDR1 and CDR2 sequences are KGHSH and LQKENI. Losses at the gene ends were 4 bases for V and 0 bases for J; bases not matched to a gene: 6. The CDR3 nucleotides read TGTGCCAGCTCACTCCGGGACAGGGGGCTTGTGAACACTGAAGCTTTCTTT. Amino acid sequence: CASSLRDRGLVNTEAFF.

The chain uses TRBV5-4 and TRBJ2-1; TRBD2 is a possible D gene (5 bases). The CDR3 is 15 amino acids. With 7 bases removed from V and 7 bases from J, the gap between germline ends came to 21 bases. The germline V gene has CDR1 SGHNT and CDR2 YYREEE (reference sequence). Here the CDR3 reads CASAKQSGDTNEQFF. The CDR3 DNA reads as TGTGCCAGCGCAAAACAGTCCGGGGATACGAATGAGCAGTTCTTC.

V and J are TRBV5-1 and TRBJ1-2; 7 positions agree with TRBD1. Germline CDR1 SGHRS, CDR2 YFSETQ. The CDR3 is made up of 15 amino acids. The ends lost 4 bases at V and 7 bases at J; junction bases unmatched: 13. The CDR3 region has the DNA TGCGCCAGCAGCCTCAATCCAGGGGGGAACGGTGGCTACACCTTC. Translation gives CASSLNPGGNGGYTF.

This chain links TRBV13 with TRBJ2-7; 10 nucleotides align to TRBD2. V lost 5 bases to trimming and J lost 3 bases; unmatched junction nucleotides: 13. The germline CDR1 and CDR2 sequences are PRHDT and FYEKMQ (reference sequence). This CDR3 is built from 17 residues. CDR3 loop: CASSTNPSGSHRYEQYF. Here the CDR3 DNA reads TGTGCCAGCAGCACAAACCCTAGCGGGAGTCACCGCTACGAGCAGTACTTC.

The rearrangement uses TRBV27 and TRBJ1-6; 10 bases line up with TRBD1. CDR3 length equals 14 residues. Losses at the gene ends were 4 bases for V and 7 bases for J; bases not matched to a gene: 1. The germline gives CDR1 MNHEY, CDR2 SMNVEV (reference sequence). The CDR3 loop is CASSWGQGNSPLHF. CDR3 bases: TGTGCCAGCAGTTGGGGACAGGGGAATTCACCCCTCCACTTT.

The chain has TRBV19 and TRBJ1-3, with D perhaps matching TRBD1 (5 bases). The CDR3 contains 17 residues. Germline lookup yields CDR1 LNHDA and CDR2 SQIVND (reference sequence). V was shortened by 7 bases and J by 0 bases, with 19 bases between the two germline ends. The CDR3 nucleotides read TGTGCCAGTATCGAATACGGGACTTCCAGCTCTGGAAACACCATATATTTT. Translating it yields CASIEYGTSSSGNTIYF.

This chain uses TRBV2 with TRBJ2-1, with 9 bases identical to TRBD2. Germline V CDR1 and CDR2: SNHLY, FYNNEI. There are 15 residues in the CDR3. V lost 3 bases and J lost 8; bases outside the gene matches: 8. CDR3 coding DNA: TGTGCCAGCAGTGATCGGAGCGGGGGGCTGGATGAGCAGTTCTTC. Its protein product is CASSDRSGGLDEQFF.

The chain has TRBV7-9 and TRBJ1-4; D not resolved. The CDR3 contains 12 residues. Germline V gene data show CDR1 as SEHNR and CDR2 as FQNEAQ (reference sequence). Trimming took 5 bases from V and 7 from J, leaving 8 bases between them. In DNA form, the CDR3 reads TGTGCCAGCAGCCCCGCGAGTGAAAAACTGTTTTTT. Protein sequence: CASSPASEKLFF.

The chain employs TRBV3-1 (or the pseudogene TRBV3-2) and TRBJ2-3, with 8 bases aligning to TRBD2. After removal of 0 bases from V and 0 bases from J, the junction contained 8 bases not matched to a gene. In germline, CDR1 is LGHDT, CDR2 YNNKEL (reference sequence). This CDR3 region has 18 residues. The CDR3 DNA reads as TGTGCCAGCAGCCAAGATCCGACGGGAGGGGGAAGCACAGATACGCAGTATTTT. It specifies CASSQDPTGGGSTDTQYF.

V usage is TRBV19 and J usage is TRBJ2-1, with 7 bases identical to TRBD2. Losses at the gene ends were 8 bases for V and 10 bases for J; bases not matched to a gene: 11. Per the germline V gene, CDR1 is LNHDA and CDR2 is SQIVND (reference sequence). This CDR3 is built from 13 residues. The CDR3, as DNA: TGTGCCAGTCGGACTAGAAATCGCCCCGAGCAGTTCTTC. Translated: CASRTRNRPEQFF.

This chain links TRBV28 with TRBJ1-1; tentative D call: TRBD1 (6 bases). Trimming stripped 7 bases from V and 3 bases from J, with 21 bases between. This CDR3 is 16 amino acids long. Germline assignment: CDR1 MDHEN and CDR2 SYDVKM. CDR3 bases: TGTGCCAGCATCTGGGGGGGGGCGCTTGTAGACACTGAAGCTTTCTTT. Translated: CASIWGGALVDTEAFF.